The 30 T cell receptor beta chains below come from one sample, sequenced in a study of blood T cell repertoires in COVID-19. Repertoires were generated with immunoSEQ multiplex PCR, while TCRdb's copy carries only in-frame clones and drops some. The sample has 400,000 to 500,000 clones, about nine tenths seen once. Sequences were obtained from peripheral blood. These TCRs come from a woman aged 30 to 39 with active or convalescent COVID-19.

The chain uses TRBV6-5 and TRBJ2-7, with unresolved D. Germline V gene data show CDR1 as MNHEY and CDR2 as SVGAGI. The V end was cut by 8 bases, the J end by 0 bases, with 17 bases between. The CDR3 has 15 amino acids. CDR3 in amino acids: CASSRSGISSYEQYF. The CDR3 DNA is TGTGCCAGCTCCCGGTCTGGTATTAGCTCCTACGAGCAGTACTTC.

J is TRBJ2-7 and V is TRBV3-1 (or the pseudogene TRBV3-2), with D possibly matching TRBD1 (5 bases). CDR1 is LGHDT, CDR2 YNNKEL, per germline (reference sequence). The length of the CDR3 is 13 residues. V was trimmed by 0 bases and J by 4 bases, leaving 7 bases between them. CDR3 protein: CASSQDSGYEQYF. The CDR3 bases are TGTGCCAGCAGCCAAGATTCAGGGTACGAGCAGTACTTC.

The V call is TRBV7-2, the J call TRBJ2-1, with TRBD2 identical over 9 bases. The germline V gene has CDR1 SGHTA and CDR2 FQGNSA. The V and J ends lost 2 bases and 7 bases, in that order; junction bases with no gene match: 6. This CDR3 spans 15 amino acids. CDR3 sequence: CASSLMVAGVNEQFF. The CDR3 DNA follows: TGTGCCAGCAGCTTAATGGTAGCGGGAGTTAATGAGCAGTTCTTC.

This chain uses TRBV5-1 with TRBJ1-2, with 12 bases identical to TRBD1. Germline V lookup: CDR1 SGHRS, CDR2 YFSETQ. The CDR3 runs to 17 residues. The V and J ends lost 2 bases and 6 bases, in that order; junction bases with no gene match: 11. The CDR3 reads CASSFYQTGTGGDGYTF. The CDR3 DNA sequence: TGCGCCAGCAGCTTTTACCAAACCGGGACAGGGGGCGATGGCTACACCTTC.

The V and J genes are TRBV12-3 or TRBV12-4 and TRBJ2-1, with D possibly TRBD1 on 5 matching bases. The CDR3 is made up of 11 amino acids. V lost 3 bases, J lost 15 bases, and 12 bases lay in between. CDR3 nucleotides: TGTGCCAGCAGTTTCAGGGCTTTTGTGTTCTTC. Amino acids: CASSFRAFVFF.

In its sample, this clone was seen a few times. The rearrangement links TRBV7-6 to TRBJ1-2; no clear D gene. CDR3 length equals 15 residues. Germline CDR1 and CDR2: SGHVS and FNYEAQ. The V end was cut by 2 bases, the J end by 2 bases, with 12 bases between. The CDR3: CASSLIEGFNYGYTF. The CDR3 nucleotides read TGTGCCAGCAGCTTAATCGAGGGATTCAACTATGGCTACACCTTC.

This chain connects TRBV7-9 to TRBJ2-3, with TRBD2 as a possible D gene (6 bases). Germline assignment: CDR1 SEHNR and CDR2 FQNEAQ (reference sequence). CDR3 length: 15 residues. The germline V and J ends were trimmed by 4 bases and 4 bases, with 15 bases remaining between them. CDR3 coding DNA: TGTGCCAGCAGCTCCTCGGGGGATTGGCCAGATACGCAGTATTTT. This sequence encodes CASSSSGDWPDTQYF. The variable domain in full, completed from reference TRBV7-9 and TRBJ2-3, reads DTGVSQNPRHKITKRGQNVTFRCDPISEHNRLYWYRQTLGQGPEFLTYFQNEAQLEKSRLLSDRFSAERPKGSFSTLEIQRTEQGDSAMYLCASSSSGDWPDTQYFGPGTRLTVL.

This clone was counted only a few times. The chain has TRBV2 and TRBJ1-1, with 8 bases that match TRBD1. V trimming: 2 bases; J trimming: 3 bases; junction bases outside the gene matches: 8. Germline CDR1 is SNHLY and CDR2 is FYNNEI. The CDR3 runs 16 residues. CDR3: CASSENSPGGYTEAFF. The CDR3, as DNA: TGTGCCAGCAGTGAAAACTCTCCAGGGGGCTACACTGAAGCTTTCTTT.

The genes are TRBV18 and TRBJ1-4, with D unresolved. Trimming pared 3 bases from V and 2 bases from J, leaving 13 bases between. Germline V gene lookup returns CDR1 KGHSH and CDR2 LQKENI. The CDR3 sequence is 16 residues long. The CDR3 DNA reads as TGTGCCAGCTCACCTCAGGAGGGCGCGACTAATGAAAAACTGTTTTTT. Its protein product is CASSPQEGATNEKLFF.

As regards this clone: The sample holds other DNA sequences that translate to the same CDR3. V is TRBV5-5 and J is TRBJ1-2; the D is unclear. Trimming removed 1 base from V and 0 bases from J, with 4 bases in between. The CDR3 consists of 13 residues. Germline assignment: CDR1 SGHKS and CDR2 YYEKEE (reference sequence). Here the CDR3 DNA reads TGTGCCAGCAGCTTGAACTCTAACTATGGCTACACCTTC. It encodes CASSLNSNYGYTF.

The chain carries TRBV7-9 and TRBJ1-2; 9 nucleotides match TRBD1. This CDR3 spans 14 amino acids. The junction had 1 base not matched to a gene; V was cut back by 1 base and J by 4 bases. From germline, CDR1 is SEHNR and CDR2 FQNEAQ (reference sequence). The CDR3 reads CASSLGTGVYGYTF. The CDR3, as DNA: TGTGCCAGCAGCTTAGGGACAGGGGTCTATGGCTACACCTTC. Using reference TRBV7-9 and TRBJ1-2 for the parts outside the CDR3, the full variable domain is DTGVSQNPRHKITKRGQNVTFRCDPISEHNRLYWYRQTLGQGPEFLTYFQNEAQLEKSRLLSDRFSAERPKGSFSTLEIQRTEQGDSAMYLCASSLGTGVYGYTFGSGTRLTVV.

A few counts support this clone. The rearrangement joins TRBV7-6 to TRBJ2-5; D gene uncertain. The CDR3 consists of 15 residues. Trimming cost V 5 bases and J 7 bases, with 20 bases left between them. Germline CDR1 is SGHVS and CDR2 is FNYEAQ. CDR3 amino acids: CASSADSILVSTQYF. In DNA, the CDR3 is TGTGCCAGCAGCGCTGACTCGATACTGGTCTCGACCCAGTACTTC.

The J gene is TRBJ2-2, the V gene TRBV19; 7 nucleotides agree with TRBD1. CDR3 length: 16 amino acids. Germline assignment: CDR1 LNHDA and CDR2 SQIVND (reference sequence). The ends lost 3 bases at V and 6 bases at J; junction bases unmatched: 10. CDR3 in DNA: TGTGCCAGTAGTATGGTATCGGAAGGGGGCTCCGGGGAGCTGTTTTTT. It is translated as CASSMVSEGGSGELFF.

In nucleotides, the CDR3 is TGTGCCAGCGGTCGGGATTCACCCCTCCACTTT. Translation: CASGRDSPLHF. V and J are TRBV6-5 and TRBJ1-6, with D hard to call. V shed 8 bases and J shed 8 bases, with 7 bases lying between them. Looked up from germline, CDR1 is MNHEY and CDR2 is SVGAGI. There are 11 residues in the CDR3.

The J gene is TRBJ2-7, the V gene TRBV27; 8 bases are a match to TRBD2. The CDR3 consists of 14 residues. Unmatched junction bases numbered 6, after V lost 5 bases and J lost 3 bases. Germline V CDR1 and CDR2: MNHEY, SMNVEV (reference sequence). DNA of the CDR3: TGTGCCAGCAGTCCCATGGGACTAGACTACGAGCAGTACTTC. Translation gives CASSPMGLDYEQYF.

For this clone: This sample also contains other DNA sequences that code for the same CDR3. This sequence joins TRBV19 and TRBJ2-1; 14 bases line up with TRBD2. CDR3 length equals 15 residues. Germline CDR1 reads LNHDA; CDR2 reads SQIVND (reference sequence). V shed 5 bases and J 6 bases; nucleotides not matched to a gene: 3. CDR3 bases: TGTGCCAGTAGTCCTGGACTAGCGGGAGGCAATGAGCAGTTCTTC. This gives the protein CASSPGLAGGNEQFF.

This rearrangement joins TRBV6-5 to TRBJ1-1; D perhaps matches TRBD1 (5 bases). The V gene lost 6 bases and the J gene lost 1 base, with 15 bases spanning the gap. Germline CDR1 reads MNHEY; CDR2 reads SVGAGI. This CDR3 contains 15 residues. This CDR3 reads CASRDGGIKNTEAFF. CDR3 in DNA: TGTGCCAGCAGAGATGGGGGGATAAAGAACACTGAAGCTTTCTTT.

The chain joins TRBV18 to TRBJ1-1, with D hard to call. The length of the CDR3 is 14 residues. V was trimmed by 6 bases and J by 0 bases, leaving 11 bases between them. Germline V CDR1 and CDR2: KGHSH, LQKENI. The CDR3 DNA is TGTGCCAGCTCGACCCGGGTGTTGAACACTGAAGCTTTCTTT. The encoded protein is CASSTRVLNTEAFF.

The chain carries TRBV6-6 and TRBJ2-3, with D perhaps TRBD2 (6 bases). Germline CDR1 and CDR2: MNHNY and SVGAGI (reference sequence). This CDR3 region has 16 residues. Trimming took 2 bases from V and 2 from J, leaving 14 bases between them. The CDR3, as DNA: TGTGCCAGCAGTTACCCGGCTTCGGGGGACACAGATACGCAGTATTTT. Protein sequence: CASSYPASGDTDTQYF.

The gene calls are TRBV29-1 and TRBJ2-7; 7 bases line up with TRBD2. The CDR3 sequence is 12 residues long. The junction had 10 bases not matched to a gene; V was cut back by 7 bases and J by 7 bases. The germline CDR1 and CDR2 sequences are SQVTM and ANQGSEA. CDR3 amino acids: CSASLLGGEQYF. DNA of the CDR3: TGCAGCGCTAGTTTGCTCGGGGGGGAGCAGTACTTC.

This clone was counted a few times. This same CDR3 is encoded by further DNA sequences in the sample. V and J are TRBV6-5 and TRBJ1-1; TRBD1 agrees at 7 bases. This CDR3 is built from 14 residues. In germline, CDR1 is MNHEY, CDR2 SVGAGI. V shed 6 bases and J 1 base; nucleotides not matched to a gene: 5. The chain's CDR3 is CASRRRTGNTEAFF. CDR3 DNA: TGTGCCAGCAGGCGACGGACAGGGAACACTGAAGCTTTCTTT.

The genes are TRBV3-1 (or the pseudogene TRBV3-2) and TRBJ2-3; 13 bases line up with TRBD2. The trim removed 5 bases at V and 3 bases at J, leaving 5 bases unmatched. The CDR3 is 16 residues long. Germline-derived CDR1 and CDR2 are LGHDT and YNNKEL (reference sequence). CDR3 protein: CASSATSGGATDTQYF. CDR3 bases: TGTGCCAGCAGCGCCACTAGCGGGGGGGCTACAGATACGCAGTATTTT.

This chain connects TRBV30 to TRBJ1-2; D is ambiguous. CDR1 GTSNPN and CDR2 SVGIG come from the germline V gene (reference sequence). The CDR3 totals 13 residues. The V end lost 0 bases, the J end lost 7 bases, and 12 bases lay between the germline ends. The CDR3 here is CAWSVLSGSGYTF. The CDR3 DNA is TGTGCCTGGAGTGTACTCTCGGGGTCTGGCTACACCTTC.

The chain uses TRBV11-2 and TRBJ2-7; 8 bases map to TRBD1. V gave up 0 bases and J gave up 3 bases; unmatched junction bases: 1. Germline V gene lookup returns CDR1 SGHAT and CDR2 FQNNGV. The CDR3 loop spans 14 amino acids. CDR3 nucleotide sequence: TGTGCCAGCAGCTTAGACAGGGGGCTCTACGAGCAGTACTTC. Encoded protein: CASSLDRGLYEQYF.

This chain uses TRBV10-2 with TRBJ1-2; the D gene is possibly TRBD1 (5 bases). V was shortened by 7 bases and J by 7 bases, with 16 bases between the two germline ends. This CDR3 comprises 13 residues. Germline values: CDR1 WSHSY, CDR2 SAAADI. The CDR3: CASTPLGRAGYTF. CDR3 sequence (DNA): TGCGCCAGCACCCCCCTCGGCAGGGCTGGCTACACCTTC.

The V call is TRBV11-2, the J call TRBJ1-1; no clear D. This CDR3 is built from 15 residues. Germline V lookup: CDR1 SGHAT, CDR2 FQNNGV. Trimming removed 6 bases at V and 0 bases at J, with 14 bases between. The CDR3 sequence is CASSQNAILNTEAFF. DNA of the CDR3: TGTGCCAGCAGTCAAAATGCGATCTTGAACACTGAAGCTTTCTTT.

The rearrangement links TRBV5-1 to TRBJ2-5; the match to TRBD2 covers 7 bases. The CDR3 is made up of 16 amino acids. The ends lost 0 bases at V and 4 bases at J; junction bases unmatched: 9. CDR1 and CDR2 (germline): SGHRS, YFSETQ. The CDR3 here is CASSLGAGRGAETQYF. Here the CDR3 DNA reads TGCGCCAGCAGCTTGGGGGCAGGGAGGGGTGCAGAGACCCAGTACTTC.

The V gene is TRBV19, the J gene TRBJ1-5; 7 bases match TRBD1. Germline V gives CDR1 LNHDA, CDR2 SQIVND (reference sequence). The length of the CDR3 is 15 residues. With V trimmed by 3 bases and J by 11 bases, 13 bases remained unmatched. This chain's CDR3 is CASSIPQTGSSAQHF. DNA of the CDR3: TGTGCCAGTAGTATCCCCCAGACAGGGTCTTCAGCCCAGCATTTT.

The CDR3 here is CASSPLEQGAKDTQYF. The DNA of the CDR3 is TGTGCCAGCTCACCCTTAGAACAGGGGGCCAAAGATACGCAGTATTTT. The rearrangement uses TRBV18 and TRBJ2-3, with 9 bases fitting TRBD1. The J segment lost 5 bases and the V segment lost 3 bases, leaving 9 bases of the junction unmatched. CDR1 KGHSH and CDR2 LQKENI come from the germline V gene. This CDR3 is built from 16 residues. Filled out from reference TRBV18 and TRBJ2-3, the complete variable domain reads NAGVMQNPRHLVRRRGQEARLRCSPMKGHSHVYWYRQLPEEGLKFMVYLQKENIIDESGMPKERFSAEFPKEGPSILRIQQVVRGDSAAYFCASSPLEQGAKDTQYFGPGTRLTVL.

The CDR3 reads CASRPTTNTGELFF. The CDR3 DNA sequence: TGTGCCAGCAGGCCTACGACGAACACCGGGGAGCTGTTTTTT. The rearrangement links TRBV3-1 (or the pseudogene TRBV3-2) to TRBJ2-2, with D unresolved. Germline-derived CDR1 and CDR2 are LGHDT and YNNKEL (reference sequence). This CDR3 has 14 amino acids. The ends were cut back, 6 bases at V and 0 bases at J, with 8 bases in the middle.